The clone carrying this T cell receptor beta chain appeared many times. TCRdb itself ran the 5' RACE reads through MiXCR, one entry per CDR3 protein. The sample lists about 79,000 distinct CDR3 sequences, over 12% occurring once. This specimen comes from a study of neurological immune-mediated disorders. The starting material, 2 million PBMCs stored at -80 C, gave rise to the unsorted libraries. This CDR3 comprises 13 residues. Trimming shortened V by 0 bases and J by 8 bases, and 8 bases separated the two germline ends. The germline V gene encodes CDR1 DFQATT and CDR2 SNEGSKA (reference sequence). Material: PBMCs. This chain links TRBV20-1 with TRBJ1-6; D remains unclear. This clonotype was sampled from a woman in her forties or fifties in good health. CDR3 in amino acids: CSARDPGDSPLHF. As DNA, the CDR3 is TGCAGTGCTAGAGATCCCGGTGATTCACCCCTCCACTTT.